This T cell receptor (beta chain) was recovered during a study of T cell changes during pregnancy in multiple sclerosis. V lost 7 bases and J lost 1, with 13 bases in between. Germline V gene data show CDR1 as MGHDK and CDR2 as SYGVNS. The CDR3 runs to 14 residues. TCRdb keeps only in-frame clones here, not all; method: immunoSEQ multiplex PCR. The table includes around 33,000 clones, 90% detected once. The TCR originated in a female donor in good health, enrolled as a control in a pregnancy study. The chain combines TRBV25-1 with TRBJ1-1; D is possibly TRBD1 (6 bases). The input for sequencing was CD4+ T cells from peripheral blood mononuclear cells, taken in the third trimester of pregnancy. The CDR3 reads CASNGLGANTEAFF. For the CDR3, the DNA is TGTGCCAGCAATGGGCTGGGGGCGAACACTGAAGCTTTCTTT.